This T cell receptor beta chain was captured by sequencing in a study of tumour-infiltrating T cells in Burkitt lymphoma. Study-wide background: Overall and progression-free survival were predicted by productive clonality.

The assay was immunoSEQ multiplex PCR, and TCRdb's table has in-frame clones only and misses some. The sample has more than 8,500 clones; about three fifths are singletons. In germline, CDR1 is MDHEN, CDR2 SYDVKM. The V segment lost 9 bases and the J segment 6 bases; nucleotides outside the gene matches: 7. The CDR3 is 12 residues long. The TCR comes from a human donor with diffuse large B-cell lymphoma. Specimen: tumor tissue. V usage is TRBV28 and J usage is TRBJ2-7, with 8 bases that match TRBD1. The CDR3 DNA reads as TGTGCCAGTTGCAGGGGGCGATCCGAGCAGTACTTC. It translates to CASCRGRSEQYF.